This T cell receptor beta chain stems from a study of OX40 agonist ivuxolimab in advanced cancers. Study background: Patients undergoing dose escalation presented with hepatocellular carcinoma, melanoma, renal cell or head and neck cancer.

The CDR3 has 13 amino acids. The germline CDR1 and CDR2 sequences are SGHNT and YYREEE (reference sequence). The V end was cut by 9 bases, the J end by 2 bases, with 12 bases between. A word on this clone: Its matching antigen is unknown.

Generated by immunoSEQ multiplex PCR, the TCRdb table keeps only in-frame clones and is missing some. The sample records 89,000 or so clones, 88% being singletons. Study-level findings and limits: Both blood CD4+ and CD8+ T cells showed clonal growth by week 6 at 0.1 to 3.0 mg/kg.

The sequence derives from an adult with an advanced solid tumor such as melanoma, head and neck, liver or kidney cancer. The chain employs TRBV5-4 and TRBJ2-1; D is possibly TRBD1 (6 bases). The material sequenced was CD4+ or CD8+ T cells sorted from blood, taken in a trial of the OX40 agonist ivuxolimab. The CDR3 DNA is TGTGCCACTCGGACAGAAACCTACAATGAGCAGTTCTTC. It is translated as CATRTETYNEQFF. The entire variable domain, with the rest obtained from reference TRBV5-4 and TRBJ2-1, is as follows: ETGVTQSPTHLIKTRGQQVTLRCSSQSGHNTVSWYQQALGQGPQFIFQYYREEENGRGNFPPRFSGLQFPNYSSELNVNALELDDSALYLCATRTETYNEQFFGPGTRLTVL.